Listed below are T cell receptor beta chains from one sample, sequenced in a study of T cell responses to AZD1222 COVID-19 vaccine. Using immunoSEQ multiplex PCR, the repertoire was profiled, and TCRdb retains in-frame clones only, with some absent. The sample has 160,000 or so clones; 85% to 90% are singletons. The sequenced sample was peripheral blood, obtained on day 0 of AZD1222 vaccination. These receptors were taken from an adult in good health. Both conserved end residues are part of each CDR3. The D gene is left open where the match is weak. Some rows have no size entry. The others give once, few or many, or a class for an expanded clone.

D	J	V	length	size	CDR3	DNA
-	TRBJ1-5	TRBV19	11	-	CASSIGGPQHF	TGTGCCAGTAGTATAGGTGGGCCCCAGCATTTT
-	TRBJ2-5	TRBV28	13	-	CASSETGRETQYF	TGTGCCAGCAGCGAGACAGGCAGGGAGACCCAGTACTTC
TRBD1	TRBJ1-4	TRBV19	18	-	CASARAGTGIGEHEKLFF	TGTGCCAGTGCACGAGCCGGGACAGGGATCGGGGAGCATGAAAAACTGTTTTTT
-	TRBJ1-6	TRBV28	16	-	CASSGPLGTLNSPLHF	TGTGCCAGCAGCGGCCCGTTGGGGACGTTAAATTCACCCCTCCACTTT
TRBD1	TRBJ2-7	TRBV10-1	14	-	CASNPGQGAREQYF	TGCGCCAGCAATCCGGGACAGGGGGCGCGGGAGCAGTACTTC
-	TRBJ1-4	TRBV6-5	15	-	CASTTGGGAYEKLFF	TGTGCCAGCACCACGGGCGGGGGCGCGTATGAAAAACTGTTTTTT
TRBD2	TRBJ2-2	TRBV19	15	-	CASSIEGGNGGELFF	TGTGCCAGTAGTATAGAGGGAGGGAATGGCGGGGAGCTGTTTTTT
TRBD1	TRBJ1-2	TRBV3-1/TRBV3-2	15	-	CASTLNSGTGFGYTF	TGTGCCAGCACCCTGAACTCCGGGACAGGGTTTGGCTACACCTTC
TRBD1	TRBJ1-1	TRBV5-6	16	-	CASSLGQDRPNTEAFF	TGTGCCAGCAGCTTAGGACAGGACAGGCCGAACACTGAAGCTTTCTTT
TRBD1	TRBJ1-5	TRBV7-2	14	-	CASSQTGGWQPQHF	TGTGCCAGCAGTCAGACAGGGGGGTGGCAGCCCCAGCATTTT
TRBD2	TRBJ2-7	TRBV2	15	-	CASTGWTRRSYEQYF	TGTGCCAGCACAGGTTGGACTAGGCGTTCCTACGAGCAGTACTTC
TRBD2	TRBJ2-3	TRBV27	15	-	CASKLAGVSTDTQYF	TGTGCCAGCAAACTAGCGGGGGTAAGCACAGATACGCAGTATTTT
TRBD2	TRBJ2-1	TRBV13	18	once	CASSLELAGISSYNEQFF	TGTGCCAGCAGCTTAGAACTAGCGGGAATAAGCTCCTACAATGAGCAGTTCTTC
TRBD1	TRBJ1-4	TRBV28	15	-	CASNNPGQGNEKLFF	TGTGCCAGCAACAATCCGGGACAGGGTAACGAAAAACTGTTTTTT
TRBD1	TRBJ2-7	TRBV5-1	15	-	CASSFLGQVAYEQYF	TGCGCCAGCAGCTTCCTCGGACAGGTTGCCTACGAGCAGTACTTC
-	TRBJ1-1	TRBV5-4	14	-	CASSPKGPLTEAFF	TGTGCCAGCAGCCCCAAGGGGCCCTTGACTGAAGCTTTCTTT
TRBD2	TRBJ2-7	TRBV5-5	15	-	CASSVIAGGTYEQYF	TGTGCCAGCAGCGTAATAGCGGGAGGGACCTACGAGCAGTACTTC
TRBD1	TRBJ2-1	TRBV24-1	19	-	CATSDQWDRGRGSYNEQFF	TGTGCCACCAGTGATCAATGGGACAGGGGGCGCGGCTCCTACAATGAGCAGTTCTTC
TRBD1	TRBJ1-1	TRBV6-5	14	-	CASKGGTANTEAFF	TGTGCCAGCAAAGGAGGGACAGCGAACACTGAAGCTTTCTTT
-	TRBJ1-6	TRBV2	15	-	CASMGARAYNSPLHF	TGTGCCAGCATGGGTGCGAGGGCCTATAATTCACCCCTCCACTTT
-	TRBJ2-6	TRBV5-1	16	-	CASSLHGGAGANVLTF	TGCGCCAGCAGCTTGCACGGCGGCGCTGGGGCCAACGTCCTGACTTTC
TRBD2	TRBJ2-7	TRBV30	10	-	CACQTSGRTF	TGTGCCTGCCAGACTAGCGGCAGGACCTTC
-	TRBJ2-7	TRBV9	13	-	CASSGPTTYEQYF	TGTGCCAGCAGCGGACCGACTACTTACGAGCAGTACTTC
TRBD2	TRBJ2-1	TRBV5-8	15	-	CASSGLALSTDEQFF	TGTGCCAGCAGCGGACTAGCCCTATCAACCGATGAGCAGTTCTTC
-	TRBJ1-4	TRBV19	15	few	CASSFFGQMREKLFF	TGTGCCAGTAGTTTTTTTGGACAGATGAGAGAAAAACTGTTTTTT
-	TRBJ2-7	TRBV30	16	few	CAWSVPGYGTKGEQYF	TGTGCCTGGAGTGTACCAGGGTACGGGACAAAGGGCGAGCAGTACTTC
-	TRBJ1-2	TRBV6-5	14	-	CASSKAGINYGYTF	TGTGCCAGCAGCAAAGCGGGTATTAACTATGGCTACACCTTC